This entry features one TCR beta chain sequence. No antigen is known for it. Trimming shortened V by 0 bases and J by 7 bases, and 12 bases separated the two germline ends. CDR1 and CDR2 (germline): LGHNA, YSLEER. The CDR3 consists of 14 residues. PCR involved 60 Vbeta and 13 Jbeta primers. Generated by immunoSEQ multiplex PCR, the TCRdb table keeps only in-frame clones and is missing some. The sample shows approximately 150,000 clones, less than 85% of them seen only once. The source of the sample is a study of cytomegalovirus exposure and HLA in healthy donors. Study conclusions and caveats: Rare TCR sequences predominated, though certain public TCRs were found in many donors.

The TCR sequence derives from a man between 60 and 75 years old in good health and CMV-seronegative. The sequenced sample was PBMCs. J is TRBJ2-5 and V is TRBV4-3, with D uncertain. CDR3 residues: CASSQDVGVGTQYF. CDR3 sequence (DNA): TGCGCCAGCAGCCAAGACGTGGGCGTTGGGACCCAGTACTTC.